This T cell receptor beta chain emerged from a study of Tregs in tolerant kidney transplant recipients. J gave up 6 bases and V 7 bases, and 5 bases lay outside the gene matches. The V gene's germline CDR1 is SQVTM and CDR2 ANQGSEA. The CDR3 is 13 amino acids. Assay: immunoSEQ multiplex PCR; the TCRdb copy retains only in-frame clones and omits some. The sample holds tens of thousands of clones; over 70% are singletons and the top ten take roughly 5%. The origin of this receptor is a human donor in good health. J is TRBJ2-7 and V is TRBV29-1, with 14 positions matching TRBD2. Sequenced material: CD4+ T cells from blood. Here the CDR3 DNA reads TGCAGCGGGGGACTAGCGGGAGTAGCCGAGCAGTACTTC. Its translation is CSGGLAGVAEQYF.